The 21 T cell receptor beta chains listed next were all sequenced from one sample in a study of T cells in Graves' hyperthyroidism and ophthalmopathy. RNA transcripts provided the source from which TCR beta CDR3 regions were amplified. Carried out on the TCR CDR3, a first-round RT-PCR used the HTBI primer set. TCRdb analysed the multiplex PCR reads with MiXCR anew, one entry per CDR3 protein. The table shows some 460,000 distinct CDR3 sequences, with 15% to 19% occurring only once. The sample comprised blood. The receptors here all came from a woman aged 18-29 years with Graves' hyperthyroidism.

This clonotype was observed at least ten times. Germline and junction disagree at one end, which may indicate a read error. The chain is built from TRBV20-1 and TRBJ2-7; TRBD2 aligns across 16 bases. Germline CDR1 is DFQATT and CDR2 is SNEGSKA (reference sequence). This CDR3 comprises 17 residues. In nucleotides, the CDR3 is TGCAGTGCTATCTCCGGGACTAGCGGGGGGGCATCCTCCGAGCAGTACTTC. It encodes CSAISGTSGGASSEQYF.

This clonotype was picked up a small number of times. This chain links TRBV7-9 with TRBJ2-5; unclear D gene. The germline V gene has CDR1 SEHNR and CDR2 FQNEAQ (reference sequence). This CDR3 is 14 amino acids long. Trimming took off 5 bases at V and 2 bases at J, with 12 bases between the two ends. CDR3 in amino acids: CASSNADPQETQYF. CDR3 nucleotides: TGTGCCAGCAGCAACGCAGACCCTCAAGAGACCCAGTACTTC.

This clonotype was counted many times. V usage is TRBV12-3 or TRBV12-4 and J usage is TRBJ1-2; the D gene is possibly TRBD1 (5 bases). The CDR3 covers 14 residues. Trimming stripped 6 bases from V and 8 bases from J, with 19 bases between. The CDR3 DNA follows: TGTGCCAGCAGCGAAAGTCCTCAGGGATGGGGCTACACCTTC. Its translation: CASSESPQGWGYTF.

This clonotype appeared many times. The chain recombines TRBV5-1 with TRBJ1-5, with a tentative D call TRBD1 (6 bases). CDR1 and CDR2 (germline): SGHRS, YFSETQ. CDR3 size: 15 residues. The germline V and J ends were trimmed by 6 bases and 2 bases, with 15 bases remaining between them. CDR3 sequence (DNA): TGCGCCAGCAAACCAGGGGAACATGGCAATCAGCCCCAGCATTTT. This translates into CASKPGEHGNQPQHF.

This clonotype showed up just a few times. The chain couples TRBV19 to TRBJ1-1, with 10 nucleotides matching TRBD1. Germline V gives CDR1 LNHDA, CDR2 SQIVND (reference sequence). CDR3 length: 16 residues. V was clipped by 0 bases and J by 1 base; unmatched bases: 2. CDR3 loop: CASSIEGQGRNTEAFF. CDR3 DNA: TGTGCCAGTAGTATAGAGGGACAGGGGAGGAACACTGAAGCTTTCTTT.

The chain combines TRBV9 with TRBJ1-2; TRBD1 matches 12 bases. The V segment lost 6 bases and the J segment 2 bases; nucleotides outside the gene matches: 11. The CDR3 length is 17 residues. CDR1 is SGDLS and CDR2 is YYNGEE in the germline V gene. The CDR3 loop is CASNRPGTGGDNYGYTF. In nucleotides, the CDR3 is TGTGCCAGCAACAGACCCGGGACAGGGGGCGACAACTATGGCTACACCTTC.

V is TRBV4-3 and J is TRBJ2-7; 9 bases fit TRBD1. The trim removed 3 bases at V and 5 bases at J, leaving 8 bases unmatched. Germline CDR1 is LGHNA and CDR2 is YSLEER. This CDR3 is built from 15 residues. The CDR3 region has the DNA TGCGCCAGCAGCCAGTCCCGGGACAGGGACCACGAGCAGTACTTC. This codes for CASSQSRDRDHEQYF.

This clonotype was seen repeatedly, ten times or more. V usage is TRBV2 and J usage is TRBJ1-1; 7 positions match TRBD1. The V and J ends lost 7 bases and 8 bases, in that order; junction bases with no gene match: 13. CDR1 is SNHLY, CDR2 FYNNEI, per germline. This CDR3 region has 14 residues. The CDR3 protein is CASIRRGLIMEAFF. CDR3 coding DNA: TGTGCCAGCATTCGAAGGGGGCTAATAATGGAAGCTTTCTTT.

This clonotype was counted many times. V usage is TRBV12-3 or TRBV12-4 and J usage is TRBJ2-3; D is uncertain. The ends were cut back, 5 bases at V and 7 bases at J, with 10 bases in the middle. This CDR3 contains 12 residues. In DNA, the CDR3 is TGTGCCAGCAGTAACCGGGTTCATACGCAGTATTTT. Translated, it gives CASSNRVHTQYF.

This clonotype occurred a few times. This may come from a read error, since a much larger clone is one base off. The V call is TRBV12-3 or TRBV12-4, the J call TRBJ1-1; D may be TRBD1 (6 bases). The CDR3 runs to 16 residues. The V end lost 8 bases, the J end lost 4 bases, and 23 bases lay between the germline ends. The CDR3 nucleotides are TGTGCCAGCGACTTCAGGACAAGGGGGTATGGCACTGAAGCTTTCTTT. Its protein is CASDFRTRGYGTEAFF.

This clonotype was detected only a few times. The gene calls are TRBV6-2 or TRBV6-3 and TRBJ2-7; maybe TRBD2 (5 bases). The ends were cut back, 7 bases at V and 2 bases at J, with 12 bases in the middle. Germline V gene sequence: CDR1 MNHEY, CDR2 SVGEGT. The CDR3 is 13 amino acids. The DNA of the CDR3 is TGTGCCAGCAAAGCGGACGCTGCCTACGAGCAGTACTTC. Translating it yields CASKADAAYEQYF.

This clonotype came up many times. This sequence joins TRBV5-6 and TRBJ1-1; D is possibly TRBD1 (5 bases). This CDR3 is built from 12 residues. Germline V lookup: CDR1 SGHDT, CDR2 YYEEEE. Trimming took 3 bases from V and 7 from J, leaving 10 bases between them. The CDR3 DNA reads as TGTGCCAGCAGCTGGGGGGGAGGTGAAGCTTTCTTT. It is translated as CASSWGGGEAFF.

The chain has TRBV6-1 and TRBJ1-2; 8 nucleotides match TRBD1. V gave up 6 bases and J gave up 8 bases; unmatched junction bases: 14. Germline values: CDR1 MNHNS, CDR2 SASEGT. The CDR3 has 15 residues. This CDR3 reads CASRQPGQAINGYTF. The CDR3 region has the DNA TGTGCCAGCAGGCAACCGGGACAGGCGATAAACGGCTACACCTTC.

J is TRBJ1-1 and V is TRBV5-1; TRBD1 agrees at 7 bases. This CDR3 region has 13 residues. Per the germline V gene, CDR1 is SGHRS and CDR2 is YFSETQ. V dropped 0 bases and J dropped 7; count of bases not matched to a gene: 3. CDR3 DNA: TGCGCCAGCAGCTTGGTAGGGACAGTTGAAGCTTTCTTT. Translation: CASSLVGTVEAFF.

This clonotype has ten or more counts. V usage is TRBV4-1 and J usage is TRBJ1-1; D is uncertain. V was cut by 2 bases and J by 5 bases, with 12 bases left in between. The CDR3 has 14 residues. The germline CDR1 and CDR2 sequences are MGHRA and YSYEKL. Here the CDR3 DNA reads TGCGCCAGCAGCCAATTGACCGCAGTTACTGAAGCTTTCTTT. Protein: CASSQLTAVTEAFF.

In this sample, this clonotype turned up many times. The chain uses TRBV28 and TRBJ1-1; tentatively, D is TRBD1 (5 bases). V dropped 3 bases and J dropped 5 bases, with 10 bases sitting between them. This CDR3 is built from 13 residues. The V gene's germline CDR1 is MDHEN and CDR2 SYDVKM. CDR3 sequence reads: CASSFGAGTEAFF. The CDR3 DNA reads TGTGCCAGCAGTTTCGGGGCAGGAACTGAAGCTTTCTTT.

This clonotype turned up a few times. CDR3 nucleotide sequence: TGTGCCAGCAGTGGACAGGCCAATGAGCAGTTCTTC. This codes for CASSGQANEQFF. The chain combines TRBV28 with TRBJ2-1, with TRBD1 matching over 7 bases. Looked up from germline, CDR1 is MDHEN and CDR2 is SYDVKM. CDR3 length: 12 residues. With 5 bases clipped from V and 6 bases from J, the junction kept 1 base outside the gene matches.

Many counts were recorded for this clonotype. This chain links TRBV7-2 with TRBJ2-7, with 7 positions matching TRBD2. The CDR3 loop spans 15 amino acids. In germline, CDR1 is SGHTA, CDR2 FQGNSA. With V trimmed by 3 bases and J by 0 bases, 5 bases remained unmatched. DNA for the CDR3: TGTGCCAGCAGCTTGCCTAGCGGTAGCTCCTACGAGCAGTACTTC. Translating gives CASSLPSGSSYEQYF. The full variable domain, rest sourced from reference TRBV7-2 and TRBJ2-7, is GAGVSQSPSNKVTEKGKDVELRCDPISGHTALYWYRQSLGQGLEFLIYFQGNSAPDKSGLPSDRFSAERTGGSVSTLTIQRTQQEDSAVYLCASSLPSGSSYEQYFGPGTRLTVT.

This clonotype was seen at least ten times. The genes are TRBV2 and TRBJ2-7; tentatively, D is TRBD2 (5 bases). The V gene lost 7 bases and the J gene lost 3 bases, with 13 bases spanning the gap. The CDR3 is 13 amino acids. Germline V gene lookup returns CDR1 SNHLY and CDR2 FYNNEI. In DNA form, the CDR3 reads TGTGCCAGCAAGAGTCGGGGTATCTACGAGCAGTACTTC. Its protein product is CASKSRGIYEQYF. Full variable domain (outside the CDR3, taken from reference TRBV2 and TRBJ2-7): EPEVTQTPSHQVTQMGQEVILRCVPISNHLYFYWYRQILGQKVEFLVSFYNNEISEKSEIFDDQFSVERPDGSNFTLKIRSTKLEDSAMYFCASKSRGIYEQYFGPGTRLTVT.

This clonotype showed up just a few times. V and J are TRBV19 and TRBJ2-1; D is ambiguous. Germline CDR1 reads LNHDA; CDR2 reads SQIVND (reference sequence). The CDR3 is 13 amino acids. The V end was cut by 4 bases, the J end by 5 bases, with 9 bases between. Here the CDR3 DNA reads TGTGCCAGTAGTACCCGACTCCACAATGAGCAGTTCTTC. Protein: CASSTRLHNEQFF. Filled out from reference TRBV19 and TRBJ2-1, the complete variable domain reads DGGITQSPKYLFRKEGQNVTLSCEQNLNHDAMYWYRQDPGQGLRLIYYSQIVNDFQKGDIAEGYSVSREKKESFPLTVTSAQKNPTAFYLCASSTRLHNEQFFGPGTRLTVL.

This sequence joins TRBV10-3 and TRBJ2-7; TRBD2 matches 7 bases. The CDR3 is 13 amino acids. The V gene's germline CDR1 is ENHRY and CDR2 SYGVKD. V gave up 7 bases and J gave up 2 bases; unmatched junction bases: 5. DNA for the CDR3: TGTGCCATCACCAGGGAGGGCACCTACGAGCAGTACTTC. The encoded protein is CAITREGTYEQYF.